The T cell receptor (beta chain) under discussion was sequenced for a study of shared clonotypes between healthy human individuals (TCRdb year 2020). Broadly, across the study: The cohort included a few men and two women between 18 and 49 years of age. The study deeply sequenced blood TCR repertoires of about 5 healthy adults to estimate repertoire size and the extent of clonotype sharing between individuals. Libraries were prepared and TCR repertoires were sequenced by different laboratories using diverse techniques, in order to increase sequencing depth and limit assay-specific biases. Between about 0.85 and 8.9 billion PBMCs per donor were obtained by leukapheresis. For each donor, CD4 naive and CD4 memory were each run on three plates, CD8 naive on two plates, and CD8 memory on one plate. General conclusions and limits of the study: Approximately 4.8% of naive CD4, 3% to 3.5% of naive CD8, about 2.4% of memory CD4, and approximately 0.4% of memory CD8 clonotypes were shared across a few donors. Because the study included a small number of donors, the genetic and exposure-history diversity represented was limited. Clonotypes shared by all four sorted-subset donors showed higher generation probabilities than non-shared clonotypes. Pairwise subsampling led to the expectation that sequencing depth would affect the degree of clonotype sharing among donors. Estimated clonotype richness was generally larger for naive than for memory subsets. Sampling was restricted to blood, and TCR repertoires in tissues likely differ from the TCR repertoires found in blood. Even with the large sequencing depth, rarefaction of the sorted-subset datasets indicated that sequencing was incomplete.

The germline V gene yields LGHNA for CDR1 and YSLEER for CDR2. From its cysteine to its phenylalanine, the CDR3 spans 14 amino acids. The kept DNA is CDR3 alone, 42 bases in frame from the first base. Relative to germline, V is missing 0 bases and J is missing 6 bases, with 5 bases of the junction outside any gene match. Using the deep immunoSEQ assay, TCR CDR3 regions were amplified from genomic DNA by multiplex PCR. Extracted genomic DNA from each cell subset was spread evenly across all wells of several immunoSEQ 96-well plates, with each plate serving as a replicate. For sorted subsets, approximately 200 ng of genomic DNA, equivalent to some 30,000 T cell genomes, went into each replicate PCR. The purified libraries were quantified using a Qubit 3.0 fluorometer, sized with a Bioanalyzer 2100, and then quantified again using the KAPA Library Quantification kit. A separate single-read 150-cycle Illumina NextSeq 550 flow cell was used to sequence each immunoSEQ 96-well plate. In the authors' own workflow: Because the immunoSEQ output included only junctional sequences and no quality scores, the filtering could not be the same as the filtering used for full-length reads. To assign V/J genes and CDR3, sequences were annotated using PyIR, a Python wrapper for IgBLAST v1.9, with IMGT germline references. Reads were filtered out if the reads had weak V/J assignments (E-value above 1e-6), no CDR3, stop codons, out-of-frame junctions, or ambiguous translated residues. V3J clonotypes were defined by identical inferred V gene, J gene, and CDR3 amino acid sequence. The percentage overlap between two repertoires was calculated by dividing the number of shared unique clonotypes by the size of the smaller repertoire. RTK rarefaction, the Chao1 estimator, and Recon v2.1 estimates of unobserved clonotypes were used to assess repertoire richness. Generation probabilities for all TCRbeta clonotypes obtained by the gDNA method from several donors were computed using OLGA. Sourced from immuneACCESS, this table was stored by TCRdb with only in-frame sequences that have V and J called. A share of the clones is absent; for the studies checked, an unresolved V gene accounts for under half, and the remainder has no known explanation. V, J and clone size are those of that table, while D and trimming were read from the DNA. The sample table shows millions of clones, and approximately 92% are seen once. Of the sample, roughly 0.14% is held by the ten largest clones.

To note about this clone: Its specific antigen is unknown. Base qualities were left out, and no much larger clone turns up one base away.

The donors were healthy, HIV-negative adults who had no recently reported acute infections or vaccinations. Every donor was a Caucasian adult residing in Nashville, Tennessee, USA. CD4+ T cells were enriched by magnetic negative selection; naive cells were then positively selected on CD45RA, and the negative fraction formed the memory subset. Blood was obtained by leukapheresis, after which PBMCs were separated by Ficoll-Histopaque density gradient centrifugation and cryopreserved in liquid nitrogen vapor phase. Analytical flow cytometry was used to check the purity and quantity of each magnetically sorted T cell population. Each sorted fraction had its genomic DNA isolated and then quantified by UV absorbance on a Nanodrop 2000c.

The sequenced sample was naive CD4+ T cells sorted from blood. The meaning of the sample's cell subset or site label: CD45RA+ positively selected. The source is a man between 18 and 35 years old in good health. Recombination linked TRBV4-3 to TRBJ2-7; 7 of the junction bases match TRBD2. The bases are TGCGCCAGCAGCCAAGATGGGGGGGTTGGCGAGCAGTACTTC. Its translation is CASSQDGGVGEQYF.